Listed here are 24 T cell receptor beta chains from one sample, sequenced in a study of T cell changes during pregnancy in multiple sclerosis (dated by TCRdb to about 2019). Libraries were constructed by the immunoSEQ multiplex PCR assay. TCRdb's version of the immuneACCESS table is confined to in-frame rearrangements and falls short of the full clone set. An unresolved V gene accounts for under half of the shortfall where checked; the remainder is of unknown origin. The sample includes approximately 90,000 clones, with approximately 89% observed a single time. The leading ten clones occupy approximately 0.97% of the sample. This material consisted of peripheral blood, taken before pregnancy. The receptors here all came from a female donor with multiple sclerosis, enrolled in a pregnancy study.

The V and J genes are TRBV9 and TRBJ2-3; 13 bases are shared with TRBD2. CDR3 length: 16 residues. V lost 4 bases, J lost 4 bases, and 6 bases stayed unmatched. The germline gives CDR1 SGDLS, CDR2 YYNGEE. The CDR3 bases are TGTGCCAGCAGCTCTCGACTAGCGGGAGGCGCAGATACGCAGTATTTT. Its protein product is CASSSRLAGGADTQYF. Looking up the rest from reference TRBV9 and TRBJ2-3 gives the full variable domain: DSGVTQTPKHLITATGQRVTLRCSPRSGDLSVYWYQQSLDQGLQFLIQYYNGEERAKGNILERFSAQQFPDLHSELNLSSLELGDSALYFCASSSRLAGGADTQYFGPGTRLTVL.

The V call is TRBV2, the J call TRBJ1-1, with a weak D call TRBD1 (6 bases). Germline V gives CDR1 SNHLY, CDR2 FYNNEI. V was trimmed by 1 base and J by 1 base, leaving 10 bases between them. The CDR3 is made up of 15 amino acids. CDR3 DNA sequence: TGTGCCAGCAGTGAAGTGAGGGGACAGAACACTGAAGCTTTCTTT. It encodes CASSEVRGQNTEAFF.

The V call is TRBV28, the J call TRBJ1-4; 9 nucleotides match TRBD1. The J segment lost 7 bases and the V segment lost 5 bases, leaving 5 bases of the junction unmatched. The germline CDR1 and CDR2 sequences are MDHEN and SYDVKM. This CDR3 comprises 14 residues. CDR3 loop: CASSGQGWSEKLFF. The CDR3 DNA is TGTGCCAGCAGTGGACAGGGGTGGAGTGAAAAACTGTTTTTT.

The V call is TRBV7-8, the J call TRBJ1-1; D is ambiguous. V gave up 5 bases and J gave up 1 base, with 8 bases separating them. In germline, CDR1 is SGHVS, CDR2 FQNEAQ. The CDR3 extends over 13 amino acids. CDR3 coding DNA: TGTGCCAGCAGCGCCCGGGGGAACACTGAAGCTTTCTTT. This sequence encodes CASSARGNTEAFF.

The V call is TRBV19, the J call TRBJ2-1, with 7 bases lining up with TRBD1. Germline CDR1 and CDR2: LNHDA and SQIVND (reference sequence). The junction had 14 bases not matched to a gene; V was cut back by 7 bases and J by 5 bases. The CDR3 spans 16 residues. The CDR3: CASTNTRTGFHNEQFF. The CDR3 DNA follows: TGTGCCAGTACCAATACAAGGACAGGTTTTCACAATGAGCAGTTCTTC.

J is TRBJ1-6 and V is TRBV4-1; TRBD1 might be the D (5 bases). CDR1 is MGHRA, CDR2 YSYEKL, per germline. The CDR3 is 15 residues long. Trimming pared 1 base from V and 7 bases from J, leaving 11 bases between. The CDR3 DNA is TGCGCCAGCAGCCAAGCAGGAGGGGTCAATTCACCCCTCCACTTT. It specifies CASSQAGGVNSPLHF.

This chain joins TRBV9 and TRBJ2-7; tentative D call: TRBD2 (6 bases). The CDR3 length is 15 residues. Trimming took off 10 bases at V and 0 bases at J, with 20 bases between the two ends. In germline, CDR1 is SGDLS, CDR2 YYNGEE. CDR3 in DNA: TGTGCCCTGGGGAGGATCGCGGGGAACTCCTACGAGCAGTACTTC. Encoded protein: CALGRIAGNSYEQYF.

There are a few counts of this clone. The genes are TRBV5-1 and TRBJ1-2; D is ambiguous. V shed 5 bases and J shed 5 bases, with 13 bases lying between them. The CDR3 is 13 residues long. CDR1 SGHRS and CDR2 YFSETQ come from the germline V gene. CDR3 region: CASSPPAVYGYTF. CDR3 DNA sequence: TGCGCCAGCAGTCCGCCCGCAGTGTATGGCTACACCTTC.

The rearrangement uses TRBV5-1 and TRBJ1-2, with 11 bases lining up with TRBD1. From germline, CDR1 is SGHRS and CDR2 YFSETQ. This CDR3 has 17 amino acids. Germline trimming cut 0 bases from V and 8 bases from J; bases unmatched to any gene: 12. The CDR3 DNA reads as TGCGCCAGCAGCTTGGTGACCGGGACAGGGGGACTCGGCGGCTACACCTTC. Amino acids: CASSLVTGTGGLGGYTF.

The V gene is TRBV5-1, the J gene TRBJ1-1; D is unresolved. CDR3 size: 12 residues. Germline V lookup: CDR1 SGHRS, CDR2 YFSETQ. Trimming took off 4 bases at V and 4 bases at J, with 8 bases between the two ends. Here the CDR3 reads CASSLSPTEAFF. CDR3 DNA sequence: TGCGCCAGCAGCCTATCACCCACTGAAGCTTTCTTT.

The chain is built from TRBV5-4 and TRBJ2-3; TRBD2 aligns across 10 bases. The J segment lost 0 bases and the V segment lost 1 base, leaving 11 bases of the junction unmatched. This CDR3 contains 19 residues. Germline assignment: CDR1 SGHNT and CDR2 YYREEE (reference sequence). CDR3 region: CASSLTSSGGLVSTDTQYF. CDR3 nucleotide sequence: TGTGCCAGCAGCTTGACGTCTAGCGGGGGCCTAGTTAGCACAGATACGCAGTATTTT.

V is TRBV7-2 and J is TRBJ2-7; the match to TRBD2 covers 9 bases. Per germline, CDR1 SGHTA and CDR2 FQGNSA. The length of the CDR3 is 13 residues. V was clipped by 8 bases and J by 6 bases; unmatched bases: 8. DNA of the CDR3: TGTGCCAGCTCGCGGCTAGCGGGGTTCGAGCAGTACTTC. It specifies CASSRLAGFEQYF. The variable domain in full, with the rest retrieved from reference TRBV7-2 and TRBJ2-7, is GAGVSQSPSNKVTEKGKDVELRCDPISGHTALYWYRQSLGQGLEFLIYFQGNSAPDKSGLPSDRFSAERTGGSVSTLTIQRTQQEDSAVYLCASSRLAGFEQYFGPGTRLTVT.

The chain carries TRBV7-3 and TRBJ2-5, with D perhaps TRBD2 (7 bases). This CDR3 is 16 amino acids long. V lost 1 base, J lost 2 bases, and 14 bases lay in between. CDR1 SGHTA and CDR2 FQGTGA come from the germline V gene. CDR3 in DNA: TGTGCCAGCAGCTTAAGCCAGGGGCGGGGGCAAGAGACCCAGTACTTC. Its translation is CASSLSQGRGQETQYF.

The chain has TRBV11-1 and TRBJ2-1; D unclear. This CDR3 comprises 14 residues. The germline V and J ends were trimmed by 1 base and 5 bases, with 9 bases remaining between them. From germline, CDR1 is SGHAT and CDR2 FQDESV (reference sequence). Here the CDR3 DNA reads TGTGCCAGCAGCTTAGGCCAGGTCCACAATGAGCAGTTCTTC. Its protein product is CASSLGQVHNEQFF. Complete variable domain (other parts from reference TRBV11-1 and TRBJ2-1): EAEVAQSPRYKITEKSQAVAFWCDPISGHATLYWYRQILGQGPELLVQFQDESVVDDSQLPKDRFSAERLKGVDSTLKIQPAELGDSAMYLCASSLGQVHNEQFFGPGTRLTVL.

V usage is TRBV6-1 and J usage is TRBJ1-6; TRBD1 might be the D (6 bases). V was pared by 5 bases and J by 15 bases, with 11 bases between. The CDR3 has 11 amino acids. CDR1 is MNHNS and CDR2 is SASEGT in the germline V gene. In DNA, the CDR3 is TGTGCCAGCAGTAGGACAGAGCTCCTCCACTTT. It encodes CASSRTELLHF.

This clone is a singleton in its sample. The chain joins TRBV6-1 to TRBJ2-7, with TRBD1 identical over 11 bases. After removal of 8 bases from V and 3 bases from J, the junction contained 6 bases not matched to a gene. The germline gives CDR1 MNHNS, CDR2 SASEGT. The CDR3 extends over 14 amino acids. Here the CDR3 reads CASVPGTGGYEQYF. The CDR3 DNA reads as TGTGCCAGCGTTCCCGGGACAGGGGGCTACGAGCAGTACTTC.

The rearrangement uses TRBV7-3 and TRBJ2-7; tentative D call: TRBD1 (6 bases). In germline, CDR1 is SGHTA, CDR2 FQGTGA. Trimming pared 4 bases from V and 3 bases from J, leaving 13 bases between. The CDR3 has 14 residues. The CDR3 DNA sequence: TGTGCCAGCAGCTACACAGGGAGCAACTACGAGCAGTACTTC. The encoded protein is CASSYTGSNYEQYF.

The chain links TRBV6-5 to TRBJ2-1; 9 bases are a match to TRBD2. V shed 6 bases, J shed 3 bases, and the junction held 3 bases outside the gene matches. The germline V gene encodes CDR1 MNHEY and CDR2 SVGAGI. This CDR3 contains 14 residues. CDR3 amino acids: CASSRLADYNEQFF. The CDR3 DNA reads TGTGCCAGCAGCCGACTAGCGGACTACAATGAGCAGTTCTTC.

V usage is TRBV7-2 and J usage is TRBJ2-5, with 9 nucleotides matching TRBD1. Unmatched junction bases numbered 15, after V lost 5 bases and J lost 5 bases. This CDR3 comprises 17 residues. Per the germline V gene, CDR1 is SGHTA and CDR2 is FQGNSA. CDR3 amino acids: CASSLRTGALTLETQYF. CDR3 in DNA: TGTGCCAGCAGCCTACGGACAGGGGCCTTGACTTTGGAGACCCAGTACTTC.

This clone was detected once. The chain carries TRBV6-5 and TRBJ1-1; D uncertain. The CDR3 covers 15 residues. V dropped 5 bases and J dropped 2 bases, with 15 bases sitting between them. The V gene's germline CDR1 is MNHEY and CDR2 SVGAGI. The CDR3 spells CASSHQTVGNTEAFF. Written as DNA, the CDR3 is TGTGCCAGCAGTCACCAAACAGTAGGCAACACTGAAGCTTTCTTT.

The rearrangement uses TRBV29-1 and TRBJ2-5; 9 bases agree with TRBD1. This CDR3 spans 12 amino acids. The V and J ends lost 7 bases and 5 bases, in that order; junction bases with no gene match: 5. Germline CDR1 and CDR2: SQVTM and ANQGSEA. CDR3 DNA sequence: TGCAGCGCCGGACAGGGGAGTGAGACCCAGTACTTC. Protein: CSAGQGSETQYF.

This chain connects TRBV2 to TRBJ2-3, with TRBD2 identical over 10 bases. CDR1 SNHLY and CDR2 FYNNEI come from the germline V gene. V lost 4 bases and J lost 6; bases outside the gene matches: 7. The CDR3 loop spans 15 amino acids. The DNA for the CDR3 is TGTGCCAGCAGTGCCTTAGCTAGCGGGAGCGATACGCAGTATTTT. It yields the protein CASSALASGSDTQYF.

The chain has TRBV28 and TRBJ1-1; 8 bases fit TRBD1. V lost 4 bases to trimming and J lost 10 bases; unmatched junction nucleotides: 17. The germline V gene has CDR1 MDHEN and CDR2 SYDVKM. This CDR3 has 16 amino acids. CDR3 in amino acids: CASSSFDRGFPSRAFF. For the CDR3, the DNA is TGTGCCAGCAGTTCGTTCGACAGGGGCTTCCCGAGCCGAGCTTTCTTT.

The chain has TRBV7-6 and TRBJ2-6, with D maybe TRBD1 (5 bases). Trimming removed 4 bases from V and 1 base from J, with 11 bases in between. The CDR3 covers 16 residues. Germline CDR1 reads SGHVS; CDR2 reads FNYEAQ. The CDR3 DNA is TGTGCCAGCAGCTCTGCAGGGTTTTCTGGGGCCAACGTCCTGACTTTC. Translating gives CASSSAGFSGANVLTF.